One and the same sample provided the 15 T cell receptor beta chains below, sequenced in a study of shared clonotypes between healthy human individuals. The repertoire was sequenced with immunoSEQ multiplex PCR; TCRdb's copy has only in-frame clones and lacks some. The sample lists 2 million to 3 million clones, more than 90% seen once, with 0.14% in the top ten. The specimen was naive CD4+ T cells sorted from blood. The subset here: CD45RA+ positively selected. Every receptor here comes from a man aged 18 to 30 in good health.

This chain's CDR3 is CASSLGTDTGELFF. The DNA of the CDR3 is TGTGCCAGCAGTTTGGGGACAGACACCGGGGAGCTGTTTTTT. The V gene is TRBV6-5, the J gene TRBJ2-2, with 7 bases aligning to TRBD1. Trimming took 4 bases from V and 3 from J; bases not matched to a gene: 2. The CDR3 is made up of 14 amino acids. CDR1 is MNHEY and CDR2 is SVGAGI in the germline V gene.

The V gene is TRBV28, the J gene TRBJ1-1; D is unclear. The CDR3 has 15 residues. Trimming removed 1 base from V and 0 bases from J, with 9 bases in between. Germline V gene data show CDR1 as MDHEN and CDR2 as SYDVKM. The CDR3 region is CASSLLTRMNTEAFF. CDR3 nucleotide sequence: TGTGCCAGCAGTTTATTGACCCGCATGAACACTGAAGCTTTCTTT.

V and J are TRBV25-1 and TRBJ1-2, with D possibly being TRBD1 (5 bases). V lost 7 bases and J 8 bases, leaving 17 bases between the germline ends. Germline V gene lookup returns CDR1 MGHDK and CDR2 SYGVNS. This CDR3 is 13 amino acids long. DNA for the CDR3: TGTGCCAGCATTGACAGTCTCTCGTCGGGCTACACCTTC. Translation gives CASIDSLSSGYTF.

The chain employs TRBV28 and TRBJ2-7; TRBD1 agrees at 9 bases. Germline V gene lookup returns CDR1 MDHEN and CDR2 SYDVKM. J lost 2 bases, V lost 6 bases, and 8 bases had no gene match. CDR3 size: 15 residues. CDR3 amino acids: CASRGGTGSTYEQYF. CDR3 bases: TGTGCCAGCAGGGGGGGGACAGGGTCTACCTACGAGCAGTACTTC.

This clone was recorded only once. The V call is TRBV6-6, the J call TRBJ1-2; D unclear. CDR3 size: 16 residues. Looked up from germline, CDR1 is MNHNY and CDR2 is SVGAGI (reference sequence). Trimming removed 8 bases from V and 1 base from J, with 20 bases in between. The CDR3 bases are TGTGCCAGCTATTTGACACGGACGGAAAATAACTATGGCTACACCTTC. Translated, it gives CASYLTRTENNYGYTF.

The genes are TRBV2 and TRBJ1-5; tentatively, D is TRBD1 (6 bases). In germline, CDR1 is SNHLY, CDR2 FYNNEI. This CDR3 has 17 residues. Trimming took off 6 bases at V and 0 bases at J, with 18 bases between the two ends. The CDR3 sequence: CASSQKGGEYSNQPQHF. DNA for the CDR3: TGTGCCAGCAGCCAGAAGGGGGGGGAGTATAGCAATCAGCCCCAGCATTTT.

J is TRBJ2-7 and V is TRBV7-9, with 7 bases fitting TRBD2. With 5 bases clipped from V and 2 bases from J, the junction kept 12 bases outside the gene matches. The CDR3 is 16 amino acids. CDR1 is SEHNR and CDR2 is FQNEAQ in the germline V gene (reference sequence). The CDR3 DNA reads TGTGCCAGCAGCCCCGCTCCGGGGAGGGCCCCCTACGAGCAGTACTTC. This gives the protein CASSPAPGRAPYEQYF.

The gene calls are TRBV7-2 and TRBJ1-5; no clear D gene. This CDR3 has 15 residues. V was shortened by 1 base and J by 0 bases, with 7 bases between the two germline ends. Germline CDR1 and CDR2: SGHTA and FQGNSA. The CDR3 sequence is CASSLGRYSNQPQHF. CDR3 DNA sequence: TGTGCCAGCAGCTTAGGACGGTATAGCAATCAGCCCCAGCATTTT.

J is TRBJ1-3 and V is TRBV18; D gene uncertain. From germline, CDR1 is KGHSH and CDR2 LQKENI. CDR3 length equals 15 residues. The V end was cut by 3 bases, the J end by 0 bases, with 9 bases between. In nucleotides, the CDR3 is TGTGCCAGCTCACCTCCGACCAGCTCTGGAAACACCATATATTTT. Translation: CASSPPTSSGNTIYF.

The V and J genes are TRBV7-6 and TRBJ2-2; a possible D gene is TRBD2 (5 bases). Between the trimmed V and J ends, which lost 5 bases and 7 bases, there was a span of 14 bases. The CDR3 is 14 residues long. The germline V gene has CDR1 SGHVS and CDR2 FNYEAQ. CDR3 amino acids: CASSPRDYNGELFF. CDR3 nucleotide sequence: TGTGCCAGCAGCCCGCGCGACTACAACGGGGAGCTGTTTTTT. Based on the CDR3 plus reference TRBV7-6 and TRBJ2-2, the full variable domain is GAGVSQSPRYKVTKRGQDVALRCDPISGHVSLYWYRQALGQGPEFLTYFNYEAQQDKSGLPNDRFSAERPEGSISTLTIQRTEQRDSAMYRCASSPRDYNGELFFGEGSRLTVL.

The chain employs TRBV7-3 and TRBJ2-1, with 10 bases aligning to TRBD2. Trimming took 1 base from V and 3 from J; bases not matched to a gene: 0. CDR3 length: 15 residues. From germline, CDR1 is SGHTA and CDR2 FQGTGA. CDR3 in amino acids: CASSLRTSGYNEQFF. CDR3 nucleotides: TGTGCCAGCAGCTTAAGGACTAGCGGCTACAATGAGCAGTTCTTC. Filled out from reference TRBV7-3 and TRBJ2-1, the complete variable domain reads GAGVSQTPSNKVTEKGKYVELRCDPISGHTALYWYRQSLGQGPEFLIYFQGTGAADDSGLPNDRFFAVRPEGSVSTLKIQRTERGDSAVYLCASSLRTSGYNEQFFGPGTRLTVL.

The chain is built from TRBV6-5 and TRBJ2-2; D unresolved. V lost 0 bases, J lost 5 bases, and 10 bases lay in between. The germline CDR1 and CDR2 sequences are MNHEY and SVGAGI. This CDR3 is 15 amino acids long. The CDR3 loop is CASSYSVRATGELFF. Written as DNA, the CDR3 is TGTGCCAGCAGTTACTCCGTAAGAGCTACCGGGGAGCTGTTTTTT.

This chain links TRBV6-6 with TRBJ1-4, with D unclear. This CDR3 is built from 13 residues. V gave up 5 bases and J gave up 7 bases, with 11 bases separating them. Germline CDR1 is MNHNY and CDR2 is SVGAGI (reference sequence). CDR3 loop: CASSGQAVEKLFF. CDR3 nucleotides: TGTGCCAGCAGTGGTCAGGCGGTTGAAAAACTGTTTTTT.

The rearrangement joins TRBV23-1 to TRBJ2-3; 9 bases are a match to TRBD1. TRBV23-1 is classed as an ORF, of uncertain function. J lost 2 bases, V lost 7 bases, and 4 bases had no gene match. The CDR3 consists of 14 residues. The CDR3 nucleotides read TGCGCCAGCACCAGGACAGGGGACACAGATACGCAGTATTTT. Protein product: CASTRTGDTDTQYF.

This clone was counted a few times. The rearrangement links TRBV5-4 to TRBJ2-7, with TRBD1 matching 7 bases. Germline V gene lookup returns CDR1 SGHNT and CDR2 YYREEE (reference sequence). There are 13 residues in the CDR3. Trimming took 4 bases from V and 3 from J; bases not matched to a gene: 4. CDR3 in DNA: TGTGCCAGCAGCCCGGGACAGCTCTACGAGCAGTACTTC. Translated, it gives CASSPGQLYEQYF.